These 3 T cell receptor beta chains originate from one sample sequenced in a study of blood T cells in healthy people across ages. A sample-barcoded 5' primer and a J-beta primer mix were used in a second PCR of about 6 to 11 cycles. From the 5' RACE reads, TCRdb called clonotypes with MiXCR, one entry per CDR3 protein. Among 700,000 to 850,000 distinct CDR3 sequences listed, 35% to 40% were seen once. Sequencing was carried out using blood. The receptors were sampled from a man younger than 35 in good health.

The V gene is TRBV7-2, the J gene TRBJ1-2; D gene ambiguous. V lost 1 base to trimming and J lost 3 bases, with 9 bases between them. Germline V gene sequence: CDR1 SGHTA, CDR2 FQGNSA. The CDR3 is 14 residues long. The CDR3 spells CASSLVVTDYGYTF. DNA for the CDR3: TGTGCCAGCAGCTTAGTGGTAACAGACTATGGCTACACCTTC.

J is TRBJ2-3 and V is TRBV20-1; D perhaps matches TRBD1 (8 bases). The CDR3 length is 15 residues. Germline-derived CDR1 and CDR2 are DFQATT and SNEGSKA (reference sequence). V lost 4 bases to trimming and J lost 4 bases, with 18 bases between them. The CDR3 sequence is CSATHRGGRPDTQYF. The CDR3 DNA follows: TGCAGTGCTACCCACAGGGGGGGTCGTCCAGATACGCAGTATTTT.

This clonotype has more than one count but fewer than ten. The chain employs TRBV3-1 and TRBJ1-2; 9 nucleotides agree with TRBD1. J lost 6 bases, V lost 6 bases, and 2 bases had no gene match. Germline-derived CDR1 and CDR2 are LGHDT and YNNKEL (reference sequence). This CDR3 is built from 12 residues. CDR3: CASRGQGHGYTF. As DNA, the CDR3 is TGTGCCAGCAGGGGACAGGGCCATGGCTACACCTTC.